The source of this TCR beta chain is a study of T cell changes during pregnancy in multiple sclerosis. Trimming removed 4 bases at V and 2 bases at J, with 17 bases between. Germline V CDR1 and CDR2: SGHRS, YFSETQ. This CDR3 has 16 residues. The table came from immunoSEQ multiplex PCR; TCRdb's copy has only in-frame clones and leaves some out. The profile shows 77,000 or so clones, around 95% of them singletons. The chain is built from TRBV5-1 and TRBJ2-3; TRBD2 is a possible D gene (5 bases). The sample here was peripheral blood, taken in the second trimester of pregnancy. The source is a female donor in good health, enrolled as a control in a pregnancy study. As DNA, the CDR3 is TGCGCCAGCAGCCCCGGACTGAGCGGCTCCACAGATACGCAGTATTTT. Translating it yields CASSPGLSGSTDTQYF.